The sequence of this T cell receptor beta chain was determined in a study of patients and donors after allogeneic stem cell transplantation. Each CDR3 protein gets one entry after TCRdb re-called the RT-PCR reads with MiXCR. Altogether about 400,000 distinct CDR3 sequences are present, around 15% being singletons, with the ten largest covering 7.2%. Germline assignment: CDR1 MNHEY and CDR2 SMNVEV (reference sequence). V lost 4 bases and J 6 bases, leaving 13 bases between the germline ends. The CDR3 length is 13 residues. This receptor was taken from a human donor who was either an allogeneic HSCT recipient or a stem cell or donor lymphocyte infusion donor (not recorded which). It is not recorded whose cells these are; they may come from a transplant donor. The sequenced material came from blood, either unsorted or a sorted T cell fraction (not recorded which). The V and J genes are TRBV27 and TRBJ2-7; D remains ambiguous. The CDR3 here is CASSSFGPPEQYF. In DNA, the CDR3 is TGTGCCAGCAGTTCATTCGGGCCCCCCGAGCAGTACTTC.